This TCR beta chain was recorded in a study of radiation and T cells in renal cell carcinoma. This clone appeared a few times. Assay: immunoSEQ multiplex PCR; the TCRdb copy retains only in-frame clones and omits some. The sample shows about 14,000 clones, roughly three fifths of them seen only once. The CDR3 totals 17 residues. Trimming left V 7 bases short and J 3 bases short, with 22 bases between. CDR1 is SNHLY, CDR2 FYNNEI, per germline. The treatment: treatment-naive control, cytoreductive nephrectomy. Sequenced here: tumor tissue, sampled from a patient whose treatment was nephrectomy without radiotherapy. The chain is built from TRBV2 and TRBJ1-3; possible D gene TRBD1, 6 bases. This sequence originates from a man between 50 and 59 years old with renal cell carcinoma. CDR3 protein: CASNGLKGGAGGNTIYF. Written as DNA, the CDR3 is TGTGCCAGCAATGGGCTCAAAGGGGGAGCCGGTGGAAACACCATATATTTT.